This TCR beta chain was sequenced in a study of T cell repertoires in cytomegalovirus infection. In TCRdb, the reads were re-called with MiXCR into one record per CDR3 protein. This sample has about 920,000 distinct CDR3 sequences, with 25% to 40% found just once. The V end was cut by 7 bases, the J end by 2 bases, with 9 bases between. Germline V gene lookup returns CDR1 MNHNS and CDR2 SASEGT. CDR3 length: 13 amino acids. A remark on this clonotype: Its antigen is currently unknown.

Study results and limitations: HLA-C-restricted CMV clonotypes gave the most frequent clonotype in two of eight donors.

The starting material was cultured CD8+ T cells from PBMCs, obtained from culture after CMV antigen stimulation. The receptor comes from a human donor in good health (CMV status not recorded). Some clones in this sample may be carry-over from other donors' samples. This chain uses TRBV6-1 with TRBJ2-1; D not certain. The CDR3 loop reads CASITDTYNEQFF. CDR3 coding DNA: TGTGCCAGCATAACCGACACCTACAATGAGCAGTTCTTC.